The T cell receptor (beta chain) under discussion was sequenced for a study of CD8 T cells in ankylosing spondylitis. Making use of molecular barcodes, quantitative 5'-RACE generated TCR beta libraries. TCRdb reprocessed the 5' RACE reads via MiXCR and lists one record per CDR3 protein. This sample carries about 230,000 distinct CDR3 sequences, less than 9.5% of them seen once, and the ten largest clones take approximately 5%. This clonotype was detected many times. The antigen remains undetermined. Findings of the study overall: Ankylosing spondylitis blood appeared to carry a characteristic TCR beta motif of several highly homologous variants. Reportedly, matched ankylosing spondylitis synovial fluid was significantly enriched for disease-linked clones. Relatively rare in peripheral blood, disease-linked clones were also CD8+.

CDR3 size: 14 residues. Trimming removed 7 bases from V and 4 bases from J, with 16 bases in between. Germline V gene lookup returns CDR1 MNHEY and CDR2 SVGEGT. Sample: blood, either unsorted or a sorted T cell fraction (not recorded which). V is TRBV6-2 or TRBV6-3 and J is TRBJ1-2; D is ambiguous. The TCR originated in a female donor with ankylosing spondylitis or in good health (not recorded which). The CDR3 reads CASKGSSEGYGYTF. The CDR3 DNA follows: TGTGCCAGCAAGGGCTCGTCGGAGGGCTATGGCTACACCTTC.